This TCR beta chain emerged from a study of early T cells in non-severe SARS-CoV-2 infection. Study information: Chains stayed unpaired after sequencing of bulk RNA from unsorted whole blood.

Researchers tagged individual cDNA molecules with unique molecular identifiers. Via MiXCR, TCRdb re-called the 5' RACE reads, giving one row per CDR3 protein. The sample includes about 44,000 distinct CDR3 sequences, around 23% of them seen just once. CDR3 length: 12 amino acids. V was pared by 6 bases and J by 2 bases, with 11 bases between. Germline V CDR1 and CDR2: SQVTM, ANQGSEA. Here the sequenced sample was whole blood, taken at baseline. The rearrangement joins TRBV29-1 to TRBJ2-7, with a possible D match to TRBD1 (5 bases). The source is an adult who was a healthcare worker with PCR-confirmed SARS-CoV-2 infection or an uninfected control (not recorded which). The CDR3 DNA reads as TGCAGCGTCCAGGACAAGCCCTACGAGCAGTACTTC. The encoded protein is CSVQDKPYEQYF.